The clone carrying this T cell receptor (beta chain) was seen at least ten times. CDR3 regions were amplified by Arm-PCR using iRepertoire HTBI primers to build TCR beta libraries. A single record per CDR3 protein comes from TCRdb applying MiXCR to the multiplex PCR reads. The sample carries 250,000 to 300,000 distinct CDR3 sequences, approximately 18% recorded once. This entry belongs to a study of regulatory T cells in long-lasting Graves disease. Time point given: newly diagnosed GD, antithyroid drugs for less than 3 months. PBMCs were the source of the RNA used for TCR sequencing. These same records also appear under a second study, on T cells in Graves' hyperthyroidism and ophthalmopathy.

The receptor comes from a woman aged 25-40 years with Graves disease. Material: peripheral blood mononuclear cells (PBMCs), obtained at new diagnosis, from a patient treated with antithyroid drugs.

CDR3 region: CASSQDRQVGSGNTIYF. The CDR3 nucleotides are TGTGCCAGCAGCCAAGACCGGCAGGTGGGCTCTGGAAACACCATATATTTT. The rearrangement joins TRBV4-2 to TRBJ1-3; D not resolved. Germline-derived CDR1 and CDR2 are LGHNA and YNFKEQ. V was pared by 0 bases and J by 0 bases, with 12 bases between. CDR3 length: 17 amino acids.